These T cell receptor beta chains were read from a single sample in a study of cytomegalovirus exposure and HLA in healthy donors. Sequencing was performed with immunoSEQ multiplex PCR; in TCRdb, only in-frame clones are kept and a portion is missing. This sample has roughly 150,000 clones, with roughly a tenth found just once. Sequences were obtained from PBMCs. These receptors originate from a male donor in good health and CMV-seronegative. Each CDR3 is given with its conserved first and last residue. A D gene is named only where the DNA matches it firmly. The size of a clone is reported for some rows only, either as once, few or many, or as a class for expanded clones.

clone_size	v_call	j_call	d_call	cdr3_aa	cdr3_nt
.	TRBV4-1	TRBJ2-2	.	CASSQGRAGINTGELFF	TGCGCCAGCAGCCAAGGGAGGGCAGGCATAAACACCGGGGAGCTGTTTTTT
.	TRBV11-2	TRBJ2-1	TRBD2	CASSLGTSANNEQFF	TGTGCCAGCAGCCTAGGGACTAGCGCGAACAATGAGCAGTTCTTC
few	TRBV29-1	TRBJ2-1	TRBD1	CSVRTGSSYNEQFF	TGCAGCGTAAGGACAGGGTCATCCTACAATGAGCAGTTCTTC
.	TRBV29-1	TRBJ1-2	.	CSVESGGGYYGYTF	TGCAGCGTTGAATCGGGCGGGGGGTACTATGGCTACACCTTC
.	TRBV7-2	TRBJ2-1	.	CASSLAGGGGYNEQFF	TGTGCCAGCAGCTTAGCTGGGGGAGGGGGCTACAATGAGCAGTTCTTC
.	TRBV4-3	TRBJ2-1	TRBD1	CASSQDRGLRNEQFF	TGCGCCAGCAGCCAAGACAGGGGGCTAAGGAATGAGCAGTTCTTC
few	TRBV19	TRBJ2-3	TRBD2	CASSIIRLADSHTQYF	TGTGCCAGTAGTATAATTCGTCTAGCGGATTCCCATACGCAGTATTTT
few	TRBV4-2	TRBJ2-1	.	CASSLQTGSYNEQFF	TGTGCCAGCAGCCTGCAGACAGGTTCCTACAATGAGCAGTTCTTC
.	TRBV29-1	TRBJ1-3	.	CSATRHPGNTIYF	TGCAGCGCCACCAGACACCCTGGAAACACCATATATTTT
.	TRBV4-3	TRBJ1-2	TRBD1	CASSQAWTGDYGYTF	TGCGCCAGCAGCCAAGCCTGGACAGGGGACTATGGCTACACCTTC
.	TRBV10-2	TRBJ2-7	TRBD2	CASSGLRGATYEQYF	TGCGCCAGCAGTGGTTTGCGGGGGGCTACCTACGAGCAGTACTTC
.	TRBV27	TRBJ2-7	TRBD2	CASSLGLAGSYEQYF	TGTGCCAGCAGTTTAGGGCTAGCGGGTTCCTACGAGCAGTACTTC
.	TRBV4-1	TRBJ2-2	TRBD1	CASSQVGQGPNTGELFF	TGCGCCAGCAGCCAAGTCGGACAGGGTCCGAACACCGGGGAGCTGTTTTTT
many	TRBV6-1	TRBJ2-2	.	CASKGTWNTGELFF	TGTGCCAGCAAAGGGACTTGGAACACCGGGGAGCTGTTTTTT
.	TRBV6-6	TRBJ2-3	.	CASSLPTPGADTQYF	TGTGCCAGCAGTCTGCCGACTCCGGGGGCAGATACGCAGTATTTT
.	TRBV9	TRBJ1-3	.	CASSSHRQKTGNTIYF	TGTGCCAGCAGCTCCCATCGACAGAAGACTGGAAACACCATATATTTT
.	TRBV6-5	TRBJ1-4	TRBD1	CASSQTGANEKLFF	TGTGCCAGCAGCCAGACAGGGGCTAATGAAAAACTGTTTTTT
few	TRBV6-1	TRBJ1-5	.	CASSTDLTWQPQHF	TGTGCCAGCAGTACCGACCTGACTTGGCAGCCCCAGCATTTT
.	TRBV4-3	TRBJ1-2	.	CASSQGTGVGGYTF	TGCGCCAGCAGCCAAGGAACGGGGGTTGGTGGCTACACCTTC
.	TRBV5-6	TRBJ1-5	.	CASSQTGSLGPEQPQHF	TGTGCCAGCAGCCAGACCGGGAGTTTGGGGCCTGAGCAGCCCCAGCATTTT
few	TRBV2	TRBJ2-5	TRBD1	CASSGEQGDLETQYF	TGTGCCAGCAGTGGGGAACAGGGGGATTTAGAGACCCAGTACTTC
few	TRBV5-4	TRBJ1-2	.	CASSLTFGASYGYTF	TGTGCCAGCAGCTTGACATTTGGAGCGTCGTATGGCTACACCTTC
.	TRBV19	TRBJ2-3	TRBD2	CASSIEAGVADTQYF	TGTGCCAGTAGTATCGAGGCGGGAGTGGCAGATACGCAGTATTTT
.	TRBV4-3	TRBJ2-1	.	CASSQDKRNGNEQFF	TGCGCCAGCAGCCAAGATAAGAGGAACGGGAATGAGCAGTTCTTC
few	TRBV6-5	TRBJ2-2	.	CASSYLAGELFF	TGTGCCAGCAGTTACCTGGCAGGGGAGCTGTTTTTT
few	TRBV4-2	TRBJ1-2	.	CASSHGGVEVSDGYTF	TGTGCCAGCAGCCACGGGGGAGTGGAGGTGAGCGATGGCTACACCTTC
.	TRBV28	TRBJ1-1	.	CASSPRVNTEAFF	TGTGCCAGCAGCCCTAGAGTGAACACTGAAGCTTTCTTT
.	TRBV30	TRBJ2-2	TRBD2	CAWIREVERGELFF	TGTGCCTGGATACGGGAGGTTGAACGCGGGGAGCTGTTTTTT
few	TRBV11-2	TRBJ1-1	TRBD1	CASSWDRVRGEAFF	TGTGCCAGCAGCTGGGACAGGGTTCGGGGTGAAGCTTTCTTT
few	TRBV29-1	TRBJ2-4	.	CSVESGGKNIQYF	TGCAGCGTTGAGTCCGGGGGAAAAAACATTCAGTACTTC
.	TRBV28	TRBJ2-7	.	CASSLPEGYEQYF	TGTGCCAGCAGTCTACCCGAGGGCTACGAGCAGTACTTC
few	TRBV9	TRBJ2-3	TRBD1	CASSVLQGEGADTQYF	TGTGCCAGCAGCGTCCTACAGGGTGAGGGGGCGGATACGCAGTATTTT
many	TRBV6-1	TRBJ1-4	TRBD1	CASSGPGQGTKLFF	TGTGCCAGCAGTGGACCGGGACAGGGGACGAAACTGTTTTTT
.	TRBV7-9	TRBJ1-1	.	CASSLVVAEAFF	TGTGCCAGCAGCCTTGTTGTGGCAGAAGCTTTCTTT
.	TRBV4-3	TRBJ1-1	.	CASSQVWLAGNTEAFF	TGCGCCAGCAGCCAAGTGTGGCTGGCAGGGAACACTGAAGCTTTCTTT
few	TRBV5-1	TRBJ2-1	TRBD2	CASSLVGGLAGTSEQFF	TGCGCCAGCAGCTTGGTAGGCGGACTAGCGGGAACCTCTGAGCAGTTCTTC
.	TRBV9	TRBJ2-3	TRBD2	CASSVRLAGGQYF	TGTGCCAGCAGCGTTCGACTAGCGGGGGGGCAGTATTTT
few	TRBV28	TRBJ1-2	TRBD1	CASSSTGGDYGYTF	TGTGCCAGCAGTTCCACAGGGGGCGACTATGGCTACACCTTC
.	TRBV6-5	TRBJ2-3	.	CASSFRLADTQYF	TGTGCCAGCAGCTTCAGACTCGCAGATACGCAGTATTTT
.	TRBV29-1	TRBJ1-1	.	CSVGQRGTEAFF	TGCAGCGTTGGGCAAAGGGGCACTGAAGCTTTCTTT
.	TRBV2	TRBJ2-7	.	CASSLPGTFFEQYF	TGTGCCAGCAGTCTCCCCGGGACTTTCTTCGAGCAGTACTTC
.	TRBV28	TRBJ2-7	TRBD1	CASGRPGQSYEQYF	TGTGCCAGTGGACGCCCGGGACAGTCCTACGAGCAGTACTTC
few	TRBV27	TRBJ1-1	.	CASSLLGLRQNTEAFF	TGTGCCAGCAGTTTATTGGGGCTGCGGCAGAACACTGAAGCTTTCTTT
few	TRBV2	TRBJ2-2	TRBD1	CASRAQGANTGELFF	TGTGCCAGCAGAGCACAGGGGGCGAACACCGGGGAGCTGTTTTTT
few	TRBV28	TRBJ1-2	.	CASSLSDYGYTF	TGTGCCAGCAGTTTGAGCGACTATGGCTACACCTTC
few	TRBV19	TRBJ1-2	TRBD1	CASRDPYRGKYGYTF	TGTGCCAGTAGAGATCCTTACAGGGGAAAGTATGGCTACACCTTC